This is a list of T cell receptor beta chains from one sample in a study of shared clonotypes between healthy human individuals. The repertoire was sequenced with immunoSEQ multiplex PCR; TCRdb's copy has only in-frame clones and lacks some. The sample holds more than 2 million clones, roughly 93% seen once. Sequenced input: naive CD8+ T cells from PBMCs. These receptor sequences come from a man aged 18 to 29 in good health. Some clones in this sample may be carry-over from other donors' samples. CDR3s include the opening cysteine and the closing phenylalanine or tryptophan. Each record gives: D gene, J gene, V gene, clone size, CDR3 DNA, CDR3 protein. D genes are given only for firm matches. Expanded clones get a size class; other rows say once, few or many, or leave the size out.

D: -; J: TRBJ2-7; V: TRBV5-6; size: -; DNA: TGTGCCAGCAGCTTGGCCCCCGACACCTTCTACGAGCAGTACTTC; CDR3: CASSLAPDTFYEQYF
D: TRBD2; J: TRBJ2-7; V: TRBV11-1; size: once; DNA: TGTGCCAGCAGCTTAGGTCTGGCGGGGGACTACGAGCAGTACTTC; CDR3: CASSLGLAGDYEQYF
D: -; J: TRBJ2-7; V: TRBV27; size: -; DNA: TGTGCCAGCAGTTTTGGAAACGAGCAGTACTTC; CDR3: CASSFGNEQYF
D: -; J: TRBJ1-3; V: TRBV4-3; size: -; DNA: TGCGCCAGCAGCCAAGATCAAGGGTCCGGAAACACCATATATTTT; CDR3: CASSQDQGSGNTIYF
D: TRBD2; J: TRBJ2-7; V: TRBV28; size: -; DNA: TGTGCCAGCCGCCGGGGGGGGCAATACGAGCAGTACTTC; CDR3: CASRRGGQYEQYF
D: TRBD1; J: TRBJ1-5; V: TRBV27; size: -; DNA: TGTGCCAGCAGTCTCCAGGGGGGGGCTCAGCCCCAGCATTTT; CDR3: CASSLQGGAQPQHF
D: -; J: TRBJ1-2; V: TRBV29-1; size: -; DNA: TGCAGCGTAACGGACGGCGTTGGCTACACCTTC; CDR3: CSVTDGVGYTF
D: -; J: TRBJ2-2; V: TRBV5-1; size: -; DNA: TGCGCCAGCAGCGCGGGACTTCCCACCGGGGAGCTGTTTTTT; CDR3: CASSAGLPTGELFF
D: TRBD1; J: TRBJ2-7; V: TRBV6-6; size: once; DNA: TGTGCCAGCAGTCCGGACAGGGGGAGCTCCTACGAGCAGTACTTC; CDR3: CASSPDRGSSYEQYF
D: TRBD2; J: TRBJ2-7; V: TRBV27; size: once; DNA: TGTGCCAGCAGAAATCTCCGAAGGTCGGGACTAGCGGGGTACGAGCAGTACTTC; CDR3: CASRNLRRSGLAGYEQYF
D: TRBD1; J: TRBJ1-2; V: TRBV5-5; size: -; DNA: TGTGCCAGCAGCTTGCGGACAGGGGCTAACTATGGCTACACCTTC; CDR3: CASSLRTGANYGYTF
D: -; J: TRBJ2-1; V: TRBV7-2; size: -; DNA: TGTGCCAGCAGCTTAGTTTCGGGAGCCGACAATGAGCAGTTCTTC; CDR3: CASSLVSGADNEQFF
D: -; J: TRBJ2-5; V: TRBV27; size: -; DNA: TGTGCCAGCAGTTTATCGGTCGGGAGAGGGCAAGAGACCCAGTACTTC; CDR3: CASSLSVGRGQETQYF
D: -; J: TRBJ2-7; V: TRBV4-1; size: -; DNA: TGCGCCAGCAGCCAAGTTATGGGGAACTCCTACGAGCAGTACTTC; CDR3: CASSQVMGNSYEQYF
D: -; J: TRBJ2-1; V: TRBV9; size: -; DNA: TGTGCCAGCAGCGTAGCTACTCGGGCGGATAGCTCCTACAATGAGCAGTTCTTC; CDR3: CASSVATRADSSYNEQFF
D: -; J: TRBJ2-6; V: TRBV7-6; size: -; DNA: TGTGCCAGCAGCATTAGCGGAGGCGCAAGCCCTGGGGCCAACGTCCTGACTTTC; CDR3: CASSISGGASPGANVLTF
D: -; J: TRBJ2-5; V: TRBV2; size: many; DNA: TGTGCCAGCAGTGAAGAGCCGGGGTTGAAGGAGACCCAGTACTTC; CDR3: CASSEEPGLKETQYF
D: -; J: TRBJ1-1; V: TRBV18; size: -; DNA: TGTGCCAGCTCACCTTCGGATTTTAACACTGAAGCTTTCTTT; CDR3: CASSPSDFNTEAFF
D: TRBD2; J: TRBJ2-7; V: TRBV27; size: -; DNA: TGTGCCAGCAGTTTCTCTAGCGGGCCCTTCTCCTACGAGCAGTACTTC; CDR3: CASSFSSGPFSYEQYF
D: -; J: TRBJ2-7; V: TRBV27; size: -; DNA: TGTGCCAGCAGCGTTATGGGGGGAGGCCTTTACGAGCAGTACTTC; CDR3: CASSVMGGGLYEQYF
D: -; J: TRBJ1-5; V: TRBV5-8; size: -; DNA: TGTGCCAGCAGCCCGTTACAGAAATACAATCAGCCCCAGCATTTT; CDR3: CASSPLQKYNQPQHF
D: -; J: TRBJ2-7; V: TRBV28; size: -; DNA: TGTGCCAGCAGTTTACCCCGGACAGACCGAGCCTACGAGCAGTACTTC; CDR3: CASSLPRTDRAYEQYF
D: -; J: TRBJ2-3; V: TRBV30; size: -; DNA: TGTGCCTGGAGTGCCTGGGACACCACAGATACGCAGTATTTT; CDR3: CAWSAWDTTDTQYF
D: -; J: TRBJ1-1; V: TRBV6-6; size: -; DNA: TGTGCCAGCTCCCCCGGGGCCCTGAACACTGAAGCTTTCTTT; CDR3: CASSPGALNTEAFF
D: TRBD1; J: TRBJ1-2; V: TRBV29-1; size: -; DNA: TGCAGCGTTGGGACAGGGGTCGGCTATGGCTACACCTTC; CDR3: CSVGTGVGYGYTF
D: -; J: TRBJ2-7; V: TRBV27; size: -; DNA: TGTGCCAGCAGTACCGGAGCAGGGTATCCAGGGTACGAGCAGTACTTC; CDR3: CASSTGAGYPGYEQYF
D: TRBD1; J: TRBJ2-7; V: TRBV4-2; size: -; DNA: TGTGCCAGCAGCCAAGAGGACAGGACCTACGAGCAGTACTTC; CDR3: CASSQEDRTYEQYF
D: -; J: TRBJ2-3; V: TRBV7-2; size: -; DNA: TGTGCCAGCAGCTTTCACCCGGGAGTGGCAGATACGCAGTATTTT; CDR3: CASSFHPGVADTQYF
D: TRBD1; J: TRBJ1-5; V: TRBV6-6; size: few; DNA: TGTGCCAGCAGTACAGGGGGATATAGCAATCAGCCCCAGCATTTT; CDR3: CASSTGGYSNQPQHF
D: TRBD2; J: TRBJ2-7; V: TRBV7-2; size: -; DNA: TGTGCCAGCAGCTTAGTTGCAGCGGGAGTCCGTTACGAGCAGTACTTC; CDR3: CASSLVAAGVRYEQYF
D: TRBD1; J: TRBJ2-5; V: TRBV7-2; size: -; DNA: TGTGCCAGCAGCGAACGGACAGGTTCGGAGACCCAGTACTTC; CDR3: CASSERTGSETQYF
D: -; J: TRBJ2-1; V: TRBV4-3; size: -; DNA: TGCGCCAGCAGCCAAGTCCGTGGGAGCTCCTACAATGAGCAGTTCTTC; CDR3: CASSQVRGSSYNEQFF
D: -; J: TRBJ1-3; V: TRBV2; size: -; DNA: TGTGCCAGCAGTGAAAAAAGGGTAATCCCTGGAAACACCATATATTTT; CDR3: CASSEKRVIPGNTIYF
D: TRBD1; J: TRBJ2-1; V: TRBV5-1; size: once; DNA: TGCGCCAGCAGCCCCTGGACAGGGGACAATGAGCAGTTCTTC; CDR3: CASSPWTGDNEQFF
D: TRBD2; J: TRBJ2-7; V: TRBV27; size: -; DNA: TGTGCCAGCAGTTTATATGGGGGGGACGAGCAGTACTTC; CDR3: CASSLYGGDEQYF
D: TRBD2; J: TRBJ2-2; V: TRBV19; size: -; DNA: TGTGCCAGTACGCGAGCGGGAGGCCTCACCGGGGAGCTGTTTTTT; CDR3: CASTRAGGLTGELFF
D: -; J: TRBJ1-2; V: TRBV28; size: -; DNA: TGTGCCAGCAGCCCCCCGGCCCCGGACAGTACAGATGGAGGCTACACCTTC; CDR3: CASSPPAPDSTDGGYTF
D: -; J: TRBJ2-3; V: TRBV10-1; size: -; DNA: TGCGCCAGCAGTGGGGGGTTAAACACAGATACGCAGTATTTT; CDR3: CASSGGLNTDTQYF
D: -; J: TRBJ1-1; V: TRBV30; size: -; DNA: TGTGCCTGGAGTCCGGGTCGAGGCACTGAAGCTTTCTTT; CDR3: CAWSPGRGTEAFF
D: -; J: TRBJ2-5; V: TRBV11-2; size: -; DNA: TGTGCCAGCTGGTCGACGGGGACCCAGTACTTC; CDR3: CASWSTGTQYF
D: TRBD2; J: TRBJ2-3; V: TRBV11-3; size: once; DNA: TGTGCCAGCAGCACGCGGGAGGGAGGCACAGATACGCAGTATTTT; CDR3: CASSTREGGTDTQYF
D: -; J: TRBJ1-2; V: TRBV28; size: -; DNA: TGTGCCAGCAGTTTAACCCGTGGGTTTCGTCATGGCTACACCTTC; CDR3: CASSLTRGFRHGYTF